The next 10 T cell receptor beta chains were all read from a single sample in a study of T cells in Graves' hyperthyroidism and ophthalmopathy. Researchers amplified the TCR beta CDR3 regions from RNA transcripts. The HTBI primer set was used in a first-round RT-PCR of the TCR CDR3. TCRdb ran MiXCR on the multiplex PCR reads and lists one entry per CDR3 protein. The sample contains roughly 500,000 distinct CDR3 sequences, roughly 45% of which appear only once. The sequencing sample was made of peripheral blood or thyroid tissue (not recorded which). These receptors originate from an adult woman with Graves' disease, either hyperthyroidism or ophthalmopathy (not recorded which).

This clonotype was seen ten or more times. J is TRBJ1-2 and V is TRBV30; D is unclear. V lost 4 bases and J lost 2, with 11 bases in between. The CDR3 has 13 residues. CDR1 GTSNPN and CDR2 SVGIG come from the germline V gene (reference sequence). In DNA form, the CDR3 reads TGTGCCTGGAACCTTAGGATGAACTATGGCTACACCTTC. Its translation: CAWNLRMNYGYTF.

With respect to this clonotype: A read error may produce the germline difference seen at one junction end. Written as DNA, the CDR3 is TGTGCCAGCAGTGACCGGCGGGCTAACGTCCTGACTTTC. Translation gives CASSDRRANVLTF. The chain carries TRBV2 and TRBJ2-6; TRBD2 might be the D (5 bases). CDR1 and CDR2 from the germline V gene are SNHLY and FYNNEI. The CDR3 consists of 13 residues. The whole variable domain, remainder taken from reference TRBV2 and TRBJ2-6, is EPEVTQTPSHQVTQMGQEVILRCVPISNHLYFYWYRQILGQKVEFLVSFYNNEISEKSEIFDDQFSVERPDGSNFTLKIRSTKLEDSAMYFCASSDRRANVLTFGAGSRLTVL.

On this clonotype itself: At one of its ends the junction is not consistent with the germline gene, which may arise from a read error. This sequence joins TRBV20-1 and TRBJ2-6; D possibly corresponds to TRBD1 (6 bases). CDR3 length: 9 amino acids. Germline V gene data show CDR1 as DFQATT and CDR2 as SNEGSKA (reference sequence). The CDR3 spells CSAGQYRAF. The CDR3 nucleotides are TGCAGTGCTGGCCAGTACAGGGCTTTC.

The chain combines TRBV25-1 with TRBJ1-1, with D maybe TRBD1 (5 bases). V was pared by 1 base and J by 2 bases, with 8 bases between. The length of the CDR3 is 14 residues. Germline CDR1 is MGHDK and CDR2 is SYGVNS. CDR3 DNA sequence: TGTGCCAGCAGTGAATCAACAGGAAACACTGAAGCTTTCTTT. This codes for CASSESTGNTEAFF.

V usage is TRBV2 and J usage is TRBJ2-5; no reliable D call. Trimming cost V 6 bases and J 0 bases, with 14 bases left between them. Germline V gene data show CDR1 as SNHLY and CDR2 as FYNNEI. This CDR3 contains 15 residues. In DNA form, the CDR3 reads TGTGCCAGCAGGAGCCATCGGAGAGACCAAGAGACCCAGTACTTC. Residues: CASRSHRRDQETQYF.

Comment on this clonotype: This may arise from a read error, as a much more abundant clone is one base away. The CDR3 spells CAGSQVTGERELFF. The DNA for the CDR3 is TGTGCCGGCAGCCAAGTAACGGGAGAACGGGAGCTGTTTTTT. This chain joins TRBV7-6 and TRBJ2-2; D is possibly TRBD2 (6 bases). CDR1 is SGHVS, CDR2 FNYEAQ, per germline. The CDR3 covers 14 residues.

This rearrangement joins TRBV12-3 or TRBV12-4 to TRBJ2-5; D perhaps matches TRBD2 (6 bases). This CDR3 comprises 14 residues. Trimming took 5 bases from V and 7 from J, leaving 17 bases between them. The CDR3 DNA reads TGTGCCAGCAGTGCCGGGGGAGGAGCGGGGACCCAGTACTTC. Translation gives CASSAGGGAGTQYF.

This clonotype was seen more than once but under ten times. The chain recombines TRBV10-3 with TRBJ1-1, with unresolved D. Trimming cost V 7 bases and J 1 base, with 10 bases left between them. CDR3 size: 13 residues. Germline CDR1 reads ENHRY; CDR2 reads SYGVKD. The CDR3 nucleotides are TGTGCCATCATAGCTTCAGGGAACACTGAAGCTTTCTTT. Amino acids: CAIIASGNTEAFF.

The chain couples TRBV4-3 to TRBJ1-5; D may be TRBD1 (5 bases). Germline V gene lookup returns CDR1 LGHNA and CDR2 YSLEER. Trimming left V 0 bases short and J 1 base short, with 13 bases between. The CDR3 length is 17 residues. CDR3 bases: TGCGCCAGCAGCCAAGACGGAACAGGTGGCAGCAATCAGCCCCAGCATTTT. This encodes CASSQDGTGGSNQPQHF.

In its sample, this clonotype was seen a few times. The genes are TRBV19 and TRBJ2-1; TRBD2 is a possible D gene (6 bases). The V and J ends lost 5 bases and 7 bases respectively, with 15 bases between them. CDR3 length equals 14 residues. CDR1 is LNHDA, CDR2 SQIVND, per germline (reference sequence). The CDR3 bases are TGTGCCAGTAGTTTTCTGGGAGGACGAAATGAGCAGTTCTTC. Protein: CASSFLGGRNEQFF. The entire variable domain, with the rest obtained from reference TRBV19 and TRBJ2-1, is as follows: DGGITQSPKYLFRKEGQNVTLSCEQNLNHDAMYWYRQDPGQGLRLIYYSQIVNDFQKGDIAEGYSVSREKKESFPLTVTSAQKNPTAFYLCASSFLGGRNEQFFGPGTRLTVL.